This T cell receptor beta chain was sequenced for a study of shared clonotypes between healthy human individuals (dated by TCRdb to between 2020 and 2021). Background for the entire study: A few men and a couple of women, aged 18 to 49 years, made up the cohort. For each donor, CD4 naive and CD4 memory were each given three plates, CD8 naive was given two plates, and CD8 memory was given one plate. To estimate repertoire size and how much clonotypes are shared between individuals, the study performed deep sequencing of blood TCR repertoires from 4 to 6 healthy adults. Different laboratories and diverse techniques were used to prepare libraries and sequence TCR repertoires, to increase sequencing depth and limit assay-specific biases. Leukapheresis yielded between about 0.9 and 10 billion PBMCs per donor. The paper as a whole reports these results and caveats: Pairwise subsampling led to the expectation that sequencing depth would affect the degree of clonotype sharing among donors. Around 5% of naive CD4, 3.5% of naive CD8, approximately 2.2% of memory CD4, and about 0.4% of memory CD8 clonotypes were shared across several donors. Compared with non-shared clonotypes, the clonotypes found in all four sorted-subset donors had higher generation probabilities. Sampling was limited to blood, and TCR repertoires in tissue likely differ from TCR repertoires in blood. Because the study included a small number of donors, the genetic and exposure-history diversity represented was limited. Naive subsets generally had larger estimated clonotype richness than memory subsets. Rarefaction of sorted-subset datasets indicated incomplete sequencing despite the large sequencing depth.

In regard to this clone: Its cognate antigen has yet to be identified. The input lacks base qualities; no much larger clone sits a single base away.

CD8 naive samples were obtained by positive selection for CCR7 among CD45RO-negative cells, yielding a CD45RA+CCR7+ population from which TemRA cells were excluded. Donors were healthy HIV-negative adults with no recently reported acute infections or vaccinations. Only Caucasian adults living in Nashville, Tennessee, USA were represented among the donors. Blood was obtained by leukapheresis, after which PBMCs were separated by Ficoll-Histopaque density gradient centrifugation and cryopreserved in liquid nitrogen vapor phase. Analytical flow cytometry was used to check the purity and quantity of every magnetically sorted T cell population. Genomic DNA was isolated from each sorted fraction and quantified by UV absorbance on a Nanodrop 2000c. TCR CDR3 regions were amplified from genomic DNA by multiplex PCR using the deep immunoSEQ assay. Genomic DNA extracted from each cell subset was distributed evenly over all wells of several immunoSEQ 96-well plates, and each plate served as one replicate. For sorted subsets, 150 to 250 ng of genomic DNA, equivalent to 25,000 to 35,000 T cell genomes, went into each replicate PCR. Purified libraries were quantified with a Qubit 3.0 fluorometer, sized on a Bioanalyzer 2100, and re-quantified with the KAPA Library Quantification kit. A separate single-read 150-cycle Illumina NextSeq 550 flow cell was used to sequence each immunoSEQ 96-well plate. For the original study's pipeline: Because the immunoSEQ output included only junctional sequences and no quality scores, the filtering could not be the same as the filtering used for full-length reads. To assign V/J genes and CDR3, sequences were annotated using PyIR, a Python wrapper for IgBLAST v1.9, with IMGT germline references. Reads were removed for weak V/J assignments (E-value above 1e-6), missing CDR3, stop codons, out-of-frame junctions, or ambiguous translated residues. V3J clonotypes were defined as sequences sharing the same inferred V gene, J gene, and CDR3 amino acid sequence. The percentage overlap between two repertoires was calculated by dividing the number of shared unique clonotypes by the size of the smaller repertoire. Three approaches were used to assess repertoire richness: RTK rarefaction, the Chao1 estimator, and Recon v2.1 estimates of unobserved clonotypes. OLGA was used to compute generation probabilities for all TCRbeta clonotypes that the gDNA method yielded from several donors. TCRdb re-hosts the immuneACCESS table, in-frame sequences only. Its copies lack some clones; in the studies checked, an unresolved V gene accounts for under half of them, and the cause for the rest is not known. V, J and clone size were drawn from that table, and D and trimming were deduced from the DNA. The sample table contains nearly 2 million clones; only one count was recorded for about 95% of them. The biggest ten clones account for 1% to 1.5% of the sample.

Sequenced material: naive CD8+ T cells sorted from blood. Read against the paper, the sample's cell subset or site label means: CD45RA+CCR7+. The sequence was collected from a young man in good health.

In nucleotide form, the sequence is TGTGCCAGCAGCCCCGGGACAGACTTTTTAAAAGCTTTCTTT. Its translation is CASSPGTDFLKAFF. The sequence is built from TRBV5-4 and TRBJ1-1; 7 junctional bases match TRBD1. From its cysteine to its phenylalanine, the CDR3 spans 14 amino acids. The sequence is cut down to CDR3 DNA, 42 bases in frame from base 1. The V end gives up 4 bases and the J end 9 bases, leaving 12 bases in the junction not matched to a gene. The germline V gene (reference sequence) yields SGHNT for CDR1 and YYREEE for CDR2. Reference TRBV5-4 and TRBJ1-1 genes cover what lies past the CDR3, so the full variable domain is ETGVTQSPTHLIKTRGQQVTLRCSSQSGHNTVSWYQQALGQGPQFIFQYYREEENGRGNFPPRFSGLQFPNYSSELNVNALELDDSALYLCASSPGTDFLKAFFGQGTRLTVV.